The source of this T cell receptor (beta chain) is a study of T-cell memory formation after mild COVID-19. Germline V lookup: CDR1 MNHEY, CDR2 SVGAGI. Trimming took 0 bases from V and 2 from J, leaving 20 bases between them. The CDR3 covers 19 residues. 5'RACE primed at constant segments yielded TCR alpha and TCR beta cDNA libraries bearing sample barcodes and UMIs. TCRdb passed the 5' RACE reads through MiXCR, listing each CDR3 protein once. There are under 400,000 distinct CDR3 sequences in the sample; around 21% occur only once, and around 12% lies in the top ten. Study-level results: Certain responding clones were present in pre-infection memory, suggesting participation of cross-reactive memory. Confirmation of SARS-CoV-2 specificity was lacking for second-wave clones peaking day 37. Later expanders leaned toward CD4+, whereas clones contracting from day 15 to 85 were balanced CD4/CD8.

This clonotype was seen only a few times. Its target is unknown. V usage is TRBV6-5 and J usage is TRBJ2-1; the D call may be TRBD1 or TRBD2 (5 bases each). The sequence was obtained from an adult woman who had mild COVID-19 (a few samples of this study predate the infection). Cell type and time point are not known. Sequencing was done on a sample of PBMCs or a T cell subset sorted from them (not recorded which). The CDR3 loop reads CASSYSTVRTVTTYNEQFF. In nucleotides, the CDR3 is TGTGCCAGCAGTTACTCGACAGTTAGGACTGTAACGACCTACAATGAGCAGTTCTTC.